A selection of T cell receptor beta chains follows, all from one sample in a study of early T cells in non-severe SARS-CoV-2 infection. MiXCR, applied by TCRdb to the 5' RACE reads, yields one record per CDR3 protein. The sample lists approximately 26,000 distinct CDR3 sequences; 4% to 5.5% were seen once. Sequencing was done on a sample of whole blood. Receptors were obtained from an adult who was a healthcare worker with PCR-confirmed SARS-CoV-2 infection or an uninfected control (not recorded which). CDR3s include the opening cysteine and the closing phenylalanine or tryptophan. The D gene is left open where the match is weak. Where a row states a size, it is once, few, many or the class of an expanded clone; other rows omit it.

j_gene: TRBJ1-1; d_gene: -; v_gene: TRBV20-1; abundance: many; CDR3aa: CSATGTSMNTEAFF; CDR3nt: TGCAGTGCTACGGGGACTTCCATGAACACTGAAGCTTTCTTT
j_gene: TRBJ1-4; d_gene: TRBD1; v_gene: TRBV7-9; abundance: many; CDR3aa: CASSHTDRGRGNEKLFF; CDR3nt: TGTGCCAGCAGCCATACTGACAGGGGGAGAGGAAATGAAAAACTGTTTTTT
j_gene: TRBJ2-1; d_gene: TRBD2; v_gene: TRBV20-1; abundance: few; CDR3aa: CSALGLAGNYNEQFF; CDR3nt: TGCAGTGCTCTGGGACTAGCGGGGAACTACAATGAGCAGTTCTTC
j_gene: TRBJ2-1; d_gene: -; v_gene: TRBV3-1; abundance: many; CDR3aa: CASSQTGPHNEQFF; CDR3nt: TGTGCCAGCAGCCAAACGGGGCCCCACAATGAGCAGTTCTTC
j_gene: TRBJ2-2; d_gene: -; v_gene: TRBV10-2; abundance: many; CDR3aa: CASKVGARGELFF; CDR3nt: TGCGCCAGCAAGGTGGGGGCGCGTGGGGAGCTGTTTTTT
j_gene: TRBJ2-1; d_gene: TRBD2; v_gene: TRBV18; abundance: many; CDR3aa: CASSPSGLAGNNEQFF; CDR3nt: TGTGCCAGCTCACCATCGGGACTAGCGGGAAACAATGAGCAGTTCTTC
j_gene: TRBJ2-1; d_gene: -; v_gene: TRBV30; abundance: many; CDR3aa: CACPGSGNNEQFF; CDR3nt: TGTGCCTGCCCAGGTAGCGGCAACAATGAGCAGTTCTTC
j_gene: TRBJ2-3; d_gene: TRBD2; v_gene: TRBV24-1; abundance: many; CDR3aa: CATSDGRGGKIDTQYF; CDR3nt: TGTGCCACCAGTGATGGGCGGGGGGGCAAGATAGATACGCAGTATTTT
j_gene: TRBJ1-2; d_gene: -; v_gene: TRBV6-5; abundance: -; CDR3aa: CASSYRGFFGYTF; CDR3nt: TGTGCCAGCAGTTACCGTGGCTTCTTTGGCTACACCTTC
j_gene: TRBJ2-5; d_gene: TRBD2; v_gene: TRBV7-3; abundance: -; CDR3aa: CASSLSSTSGGKETQYF; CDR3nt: TGTGCCAGCAGCTTATCTTCGACTAGCGGGGGGAAAGAGACCCAGTACTTC
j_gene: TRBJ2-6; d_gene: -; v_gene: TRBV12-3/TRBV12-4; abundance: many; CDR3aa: CASRIGMGHRKSGANVLTF; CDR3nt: TGTGCCAGCAGGATTGGAATGGGACATCGAAAGTCGGGGGCCAACGTCCTGACTTTC
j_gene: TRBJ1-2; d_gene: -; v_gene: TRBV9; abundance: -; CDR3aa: CASSVDAGEDYGYTF; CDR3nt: TGTGCCAGCAGCGTAGATGCGGGGGAGGACTATGGCTACACCTTC
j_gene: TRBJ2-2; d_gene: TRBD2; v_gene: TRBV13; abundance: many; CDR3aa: CASSFRPLAGGPNTGELFF; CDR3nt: TGTGCCAGCAGCTTTAGACCCCTAGCGGGGGGGCCGAACACCGGGGAGCTGTTTTTT
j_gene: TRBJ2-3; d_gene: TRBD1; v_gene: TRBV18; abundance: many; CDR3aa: CASSPGTGGDTDTQYF; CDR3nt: TGTGCCAGCTCACCGGGGACAGGGGGTGACACAGATACGCAGTATTTT
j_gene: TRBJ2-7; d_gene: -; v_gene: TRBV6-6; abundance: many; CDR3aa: CASSYEYGSSYEQYF; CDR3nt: TGTGCCAGCAGTTACGAGTACGGGAGTTCCTACGAGCAGTACTTC
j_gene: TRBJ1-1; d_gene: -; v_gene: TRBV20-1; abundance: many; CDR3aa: CSARESYWASIKNTEAFF; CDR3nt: TGCAGTGCTAGAGAATCCTACTGGGCTTCAATTAAGAACACTGAAGCTTTCTTT
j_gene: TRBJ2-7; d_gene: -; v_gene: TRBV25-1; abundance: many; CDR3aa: CASSERGGQYF; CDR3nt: TGTGCCAGCAGTGAACGAGGCGGACAGTACTTC
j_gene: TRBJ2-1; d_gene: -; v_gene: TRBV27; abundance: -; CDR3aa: CASTSTPFYNEQFF; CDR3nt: TGTGCCAGCACTTCTACACCCTTCTACAATGAGCAGTTCTTC
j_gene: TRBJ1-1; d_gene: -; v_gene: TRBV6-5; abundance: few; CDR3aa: CASSYAGRAFF; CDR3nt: TGTGCCAGCAGTTACGCAGGGAGGGCTTTCTTT
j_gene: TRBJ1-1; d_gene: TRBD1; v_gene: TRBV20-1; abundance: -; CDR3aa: CSARTPTGTTEAFF; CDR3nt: TGCAGTGCTAGAACCCCGACAGGGACCACTGAAGCTTTCTTT
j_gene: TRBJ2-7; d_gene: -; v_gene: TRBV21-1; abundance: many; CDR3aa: CASGTFNWNEQYF; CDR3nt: TGTGCCAGCGGGACTTTTAATTGGAACGAGCAGTACTTC
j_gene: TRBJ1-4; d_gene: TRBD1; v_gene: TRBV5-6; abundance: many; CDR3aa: CASSSNRDRLFF; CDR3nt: TGTGCCAGCAGCTCGAACCGGGACAGACTGTTTTTT
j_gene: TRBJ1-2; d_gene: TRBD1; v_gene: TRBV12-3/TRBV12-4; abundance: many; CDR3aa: CASSKTGADGYTF; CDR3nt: TGTGCCAGCAGCAAGACAGGGGCAGATGGCTACACCTTC
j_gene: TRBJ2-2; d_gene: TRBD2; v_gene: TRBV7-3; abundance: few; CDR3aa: CASSSSGRIGTGELFF; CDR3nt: TGTGCCAGCAGCTCCAGCGGGAGAATAGGGACCGGGGAGCTGTTTTTT
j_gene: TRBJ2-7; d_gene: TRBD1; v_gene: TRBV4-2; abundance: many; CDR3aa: CASSQEVADRVHEQYF; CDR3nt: TGTGCCAGCAGCCAAGAGGTAGCGGACAGGGTCCACGAGCAGTACTTC
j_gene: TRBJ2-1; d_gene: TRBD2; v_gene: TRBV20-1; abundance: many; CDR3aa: CSAREGLAGNYNEQFF; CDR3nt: TGCAGTGCTAGAGAGGGACTAGCGGGTAACTACAATGAGCAGTTCTTC
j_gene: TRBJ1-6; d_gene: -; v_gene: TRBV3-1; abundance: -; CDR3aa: CASSQVAGLNMTPLHF; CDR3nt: TGTGCCAGCAGCCAAGTAGCGGGACTCAACATGACACCCCTCCACTTT
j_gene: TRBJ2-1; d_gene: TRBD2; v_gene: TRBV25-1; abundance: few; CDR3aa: CASSVTGTSVYNEQFF; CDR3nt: TGTGCCAGCAGTGTAACCGGGACTAGCGTCTACAATGAGCAGTTCTTC
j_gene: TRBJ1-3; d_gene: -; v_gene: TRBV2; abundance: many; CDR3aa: CASSGLKGVRGNTIYF; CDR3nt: TGTGCCAGCAGTGGGTTGAAGGGTGTAAGAGGAAACACCATATATTTT
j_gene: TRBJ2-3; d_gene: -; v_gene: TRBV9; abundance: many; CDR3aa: CASSGYSTDTQYF; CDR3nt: TGTGCCAGCAGCGGATACAGCACAGATACGCAGTATTTT
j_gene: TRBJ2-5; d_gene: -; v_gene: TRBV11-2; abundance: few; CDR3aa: CASSFPKGTTQYF; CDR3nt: TGTGCCAGCAGCTTCCCGAAAGGGACCACCCAGTACTTC
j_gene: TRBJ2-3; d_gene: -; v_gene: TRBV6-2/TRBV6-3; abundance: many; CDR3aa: CASTSTDTQYF; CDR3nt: TGTGCCAGCACCAGCACAGATACGCAGTATTTT
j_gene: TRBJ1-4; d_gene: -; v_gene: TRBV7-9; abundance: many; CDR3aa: CASSSGAVDEKLFF; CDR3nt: TGTGCCAGCAGCTCAGGGGCCGTGGATGAAAAACTGTTTTTT
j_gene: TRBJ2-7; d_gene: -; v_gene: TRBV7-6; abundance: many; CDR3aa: CASSLRPASYEQYF; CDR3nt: TGTGCCAGCAGCTTACGGCCAGCCTCCTACGAGCAGTACTTC
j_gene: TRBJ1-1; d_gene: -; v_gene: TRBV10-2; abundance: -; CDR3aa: CASSESRGTEAFF; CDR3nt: TGCGCCAGCAGTGAGTCGAGGGGAACTGAAGCTTTCTTT
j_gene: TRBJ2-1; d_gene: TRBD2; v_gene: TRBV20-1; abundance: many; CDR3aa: CSARGPPAGERDVQFF; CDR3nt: TGCAGTGCTAGAGGACCCCCGGCGGGAGAGAGAGATGTGCAGTTCTTC
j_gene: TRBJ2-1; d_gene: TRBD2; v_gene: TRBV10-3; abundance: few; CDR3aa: CATLAGDNEQFF; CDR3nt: TGTGCCACGCTAGCGGGGGACAATGAGCAGTTCTTC
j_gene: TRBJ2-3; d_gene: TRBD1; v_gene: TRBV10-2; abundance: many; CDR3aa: CASSGRVAGDRDTQYF; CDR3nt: TGCGCCAGCAGTGGCCGAGTTGCAGGGGACAGAGATACGCAGTATTTT
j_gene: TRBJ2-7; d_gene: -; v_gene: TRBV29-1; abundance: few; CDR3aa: CSVAPMGGTPSYEQYF; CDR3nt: TGCAGCGTTGCCCCTATGGGGGGGACACCTTCCTACGAGCAGTACTTC
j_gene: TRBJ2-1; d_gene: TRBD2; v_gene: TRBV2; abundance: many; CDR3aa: CAGKIAGGSNEQFF; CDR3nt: TGTGCCGGAAAGATAGCGGGGGGAAGCAATGAGCAGTTCTTC
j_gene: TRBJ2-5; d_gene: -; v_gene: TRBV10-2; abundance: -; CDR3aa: CASMIAGVQETQYF; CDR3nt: TGCGCCAGCATGATCGCAGGGGTTCAAGAGACCCAGTACTTC
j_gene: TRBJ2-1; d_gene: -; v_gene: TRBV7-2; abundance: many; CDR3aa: CASSFSRNNEQFF; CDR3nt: TGTGCCAGCAGCTTTTCCAGAAACAATGAGCAGTTCTTC
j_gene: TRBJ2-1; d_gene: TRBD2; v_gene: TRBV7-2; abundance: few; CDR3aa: CASSLRTSGREQFF; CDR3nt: TGTGCCAGCAGCCTTCGGACTAGCGGGAGAGAGCAGTTCTTC
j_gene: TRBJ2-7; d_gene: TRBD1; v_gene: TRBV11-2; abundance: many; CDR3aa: CASSEQTGNYEQYF; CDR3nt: TGTGCCAGCAGCGAACAGACAGGGAACTACGAGCAGTACTTC
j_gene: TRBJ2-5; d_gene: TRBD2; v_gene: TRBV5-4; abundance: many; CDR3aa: CASSLDRASGGETQYF; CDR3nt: TGTGCCAGCAGCTTGGACAGGGCTAGCGGGGGAGAGACCCAGTACTTC
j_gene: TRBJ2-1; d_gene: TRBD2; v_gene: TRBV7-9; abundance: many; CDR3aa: CASSPTSGTYNEQFF; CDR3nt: TGTGCCAGCAGCCCGACTAGCGGAACCTACAATGAGCAGTTCTTC
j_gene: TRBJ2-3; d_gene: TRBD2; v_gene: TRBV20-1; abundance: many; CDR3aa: CSARKRASGSPDTQYF; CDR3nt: TGCAGTGCTAGGAAACGCGCTAGCGGGAGCCCGGATACGCAGTATTTT
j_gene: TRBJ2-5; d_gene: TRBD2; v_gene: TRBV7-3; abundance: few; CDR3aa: CASSLGIAGGSQETQYF; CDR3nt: TGTGCCAGCAGCTTAGGAATAGCGGGGGGGTCACAAGAGACCCAGTACTTC